This T cell receptor (beta chain) was recovered during a study of blood T cell repertoires in COVID-19. The protocol was immunoSEQ multiplex PCR, while the TCRdb copy is restricted to in-frame clones and leaves out a portion. The profile covers about 230,000 clones, with around 84% appearing a single time and about 0.91% taken by the ten largest. Germline CDR1 is LGHNA and CDR2 is YSLEER. Trimming pared 4 bases from V and 3 bases from J, leaving 10 bases between. CDR3 length: 14 residues. The material sequenced was peripheral blood. This TCR came from a man in his forties with acute or convalescent COVID-19. The chain is built from TRBV4-3 and TRBJ1-3; D ambiguous. This CDR3 is CASSLGMGGNTIYF. CDR3 DNA sequence: TGCGCCAGCAGCCTGGGCATGGGTGGAAACACCATATATTTT.